A selection of T cell receptor beta chains follows, all from one sample in a study of early T cells in non-severe SARS-CoV-2 infection. TCRdb analysed the 5' RACE reads with MiXCR anew, one entry per CDR3 protein. The repertoire includes just under 65,000 distinct CDR3 sequences, about 12% of them detected once, and 4% to 5% sits in the top ten. The specimen was whole blood. Receptors were obtained from an adult who was a healthcare worker with PCR-confirmed SARS-CoV-2 infection or an uninfected control (not recorded which). CDR3s include the opening cysteine and the closing phenylalanine or tryptophan. Fields, in order: V gene, J gene, D gene, clone size, CDR3 DNA, CDR3 protein. A D gene is named only where the DNA matches it firmly. Expanded clones get a size class; other rows say once, few or many, or leave the size out.

V gene: TRBV19; J gene: TRBJ1-4; D gene: .; clone size: .; CDR3 DNA: TGTGCCAGTAGTGTGACAGCGACTAATGAAAAACTGTTTTTT; CDR3 protein: CASSVTATNEKLFF
V gene: TRBV7-7; J gene: TRBJ2-1; D gene: TRBD2; clone size: few; CDR3 DNA: TGTGCTAGCAGCTTACGACTAGCGGGGGAGAGTGAGCAGTTCTTC; CDR3 protein: CASSLRLAGESEQFF
V gene: TRBV18; J gene: TRBJ1-1; D gene: .; clone size: .; CDR3 DNA: TGTGCCAGCTCACCACCGCGGGTTTCTACGGGGAACACTGAAGCTTTCTTT; CDR3 protein: CASSPPRVSTGNTEAFF
V gene: TRBV4-1; J gene: TRBJ2-5; D gene: .; clone size: many; CDR3 DNA: TGCGCCAGCAGCCAAGGAAGGACAGGCACCCGGGGGGAGACCCAGTACTTC; CDR3 protein: CASSQGRTGTRGETQYF
V gene: TRBV3-1; J gene: TRBJ1-2; D gene: .; clone size: few; CDR3 DNA: TGTGCCAGCAGCCAGGATGAGGACTCACCGGGCTATGGCTACACCTTC; CDR3 protein: CASSQDEDSPGYGYTF
V gene: TRBV7-6; J gene: TRBJ2-7; D gene: .; clone size: few; CDR3 DNA: TGTGCCAGCAGCCTACAGGGAGGGGGTGCCGAGCAGTACTTC; CDR3 protein: CASSLQGGGAEQYF
V gene: TRBV6-5; J gene: TRBJ1-6; D gene: .; clone size: .; CDR3 DNA: TGTGCCAGCAGTTACTCCAGGGAGCGCTCCTATAATTCACCCCTCCACTTT; CDR3 protein: CASSYSRERSYNSPLHF
V gene: TRBV12-3/TRBV12-4; J gene: TRBJ2-3; D gene: TRBD2; clone size: few; CDR3 DNA: TGTGCCAGCAGGACTATTGGGCGGGGGGACCTCACAGATACGCAGTATTTT; CDR3 protein: CASRTIGRGDLTDTQYF
V gene: TRBV10-2; J gene: TRBJ2-3; D gene: .; clone size: .; CDR3 DNA: TGCGCCAGCAGTGACGGTTCCTGGGACTCAAGCACAGATACGCAGTATTTT; CDR3 protein: CASSDGSWDSSTDTQYF
V gene: TRBV18; J gene: TRBJ1-1; D gene: .; clone size: few; CDR3 DNA: TGTGCCACCGGGAATTTGGGGAACACTGAAGTTTTCTTT; CDR3 protein: CATGNLGNTEVFF
V gene: TRBV5-4; J gene: TRBJ2-6; D gene: .; clone size: .; CDR3 DNA: TGTGCCAGCAGCCCCCGGGGCTTCATCTCTGGGGCCAACGTCCTGACTTTC; CDR3 protein: CASSPRGFISGANVLTF
V gene: TRBV30; J gene: TRBJ1-1; D gene: TRBD1; clone size: few; CDR3 DNA: TGTGCCTGGAGCCCGGGACAGGGGACGGCTTTCTTT; CDR3 protein: CAWSPGQGTAFF
V gene: TRBV2; J gene: TRBJ2-1; D gene: TRBD1; clone size: many; CDR3 DNA: TGTGCCAGCTGGACAGGGCTAAATGAGCAGTTCTTC; CDR3 protein: CASWTGLNEQFF
V gene: TRBV6-6; J gene: TRBJ1-5; D gene: .; clone size: many; CDR3 DNA: TGTGCCAGCAGCCCCCTTGATAGCAATCAGCCCCAGCATTTT; CDR3 protein: CASSPLDSNQPQHF
V gene: TRBV7-2; J gene: TRBJ1-1; D gene: TRBD1; clone size: .; CDR3 DNA: TGTGCCAGCAGCCGGGACAGGGTGAACACTGAAGCTTTCTTT; CDR3 protein: CASSRDRVNTEAFF
V gene: TRBV4-3; J gene: TRBJ1-2; D gene: .; clone size: many; CDR3 DNA: TGCGCCAGCAGCCAAGAATATTATGCAGGGCCGGACTATGGCTACACCTTC; CDR3 protein: CASSQEYYAGPDYGYTF
V gene: TRBV12-3/TRBV12-4; J gene: TRBJ2-2; D gene: TRBD2; clone size: .; CDR3 DNA: TGTGCCAGCAGTTTAACCGGGGGGGCCGGGGAGCTGTTTTTT; CDR3 protein: CASSLTGGAGELFF
V gene: TRBV29-1; J gene: TRBJ2-1; D gene: .; clone size: few; CDR3 DNA: TGCAGCTGGGCTACCTACAATGAGCAGTTCTTC; CDR3 protein: CSWATYNEQFF
V gene: TRBV7-6; J gene: TRBJ2-7; D gene: .; clone size: many; CDR3 DNA: TGTGCCAGCAGCTTCTCGCAGGGGGAGCAGTACTTC; CDR3 protein: CASSFSQGEQYF
V gene: TRBV30; J gene: TRBJ2-3; D gene: TRBD1; clone size: .; CDR3 DNA: TGTGCCTCACCCGGGACAGGGGGCACAGATACGCAGTATTTT; CDR3 protein: CASPGTGGTDTQYF
V gene: TRBV12-3/TRBV12-4; J gene: TRBJ1-2; D gene: TRBD1; clone size: .; CDR3 DNA: TGTGCCAGCAGTCCCCGACAGGGGGCTGGGTACACCTTC; CDR3 protein: CASSPRQGAGYTF
V gene: TRBV29-1; J gene: TRBJ2-5; D gene: TRBD1; clone size: few; CDR3 DNA: TGCAGCGTCGAGAGGACAGGAGGTGAAGAGACCCAGTACTTC; CDR3 protein: CSVERTGGEETQYF
V gene: TRBV12-3/TRBV12-4; J gene: TRBJ2-7; D gene: .; clone size: .; CDR3 DNA: TGTGCCAGCAGTTTAAAAGTCTACGAGCAGTACTTC; CDR3 protein: CASSLKVYEQYF
V gene: TRBV7-2; J gene: TRBJ2-5; D gene: .; clone size: .; CDR3 DNA: TGTGCCAGCAGCTTAACCCTCGGAGTCCTAGAGACCCAGTACTTC; CDR3 protein: CASSLTLGVLETQYF
V gene: TRBV20-1; J gene: TRBJ2-7; D gene: TRBD1; clone size: many; CDR3 DNA: TGCAGTGTCCTCCTGGACAGGGATACAGTGCAGTACTTC; CDR3 protein: CSVLLDRDTVQYF
V gene: TRBV27; J gene: TRBJ2-6; D gene: .; clone size: .; CDR3 DNA: TGTGCCAGCAGCAGTACAGGACTAACTTACTCTGGGGCCAACGTCCTGACTTTC; CDR3 protein: CASSSTGLTYSGANVLTF
V gene: TRBV29-1; J gene: TRBJ1-1; D gene: .; clone size: .; CDR3 DNA: TGCAGCGTCGGAGACACGTACACTGAAGCTTTCTTT; CDR3 protein: CSVGDTYTEAFF
V gene: TRBV15; J gene: TRBJ1-2; D gene: .; clone size: .; CDR3 DNA: TGTGCCACCAGCAGAGAGGGTGCTACTAACCATGGCTACACCTTC; CDR3 protein: CATSREGATNHGYTF
V gene: TRBV12-3/TRBV12-4; J gene: TRBJ2-7; D gene: TRBD2; clone size: few; CDR3 DNA: TGTGCCAGCAGTTTATCGGGGGGGACCTACGAGCAGTACTTC; CDR3 protein: CASSLSGGTYEQYF
V gene: TRBV29-1; J gene: TRBJ1-1; D gene: .; clone size: many; CDR3 DNA: TGCAGCGCCCATAATGGACGAGGGACTGAAGCTTTCTTT; CDR3 protein: CSAHNGRGTEAFF
V gene: TRBV5-1; J gene: TRBJ2-3; D gene: .; clone size: .; CDR3 DNA: TGCGCCAGCAGCGGGGGCTGGGGGGATACGCAGTATTTT; CDR3 protein: CASSGGWGDTQYF
V gene: TRBV11-3; J gene: TRBJ2-2; D gene: TRBD1; clone size: medium-sized; CDR3 DNA: TGTGCCAGCAGCTTTTCCGTGACAGGGGCTGCCGGGGAGCTGTTTTTT; CDR3 protein: CASSFSVTGAAGELFF
V gene: TRBV6-5; J gene: TRBJ1-2; D gene: .; clone size: many; CDR3 DNA: TGTGCCAGCAGTTACTCGCCCGCTAACTATGGCTACACCTTC; CDR3 protein: CASSYSPANYGYTF
V gene: TRBV27; J gene: TRBJ2-7; D gene: .; clone size: many; CDR3 DNA: TGTGCCAGCAGTTTCCCATTGCGGACCGACTACGAGCAGTACTTC; CDR3 protein: CASSFPLRTDYEQYF
V gene: TRBV4-2; J gene: TRBJ2-7; D gene: .; clone size: many; CDR3 DNA: TGTGCCAGCAGCCAGGACGAGGTCCTTTCCTACGAGCAGTACTTC; CDR3 protein: CASSQDEVLSYEQYF
V gene: TRBV6-5; J gene: TRBJ2-2; D gene: TRBD2; clone size: few; CDR3 DNA: TGTGCCAGCAGTCTAGCGGGGGGATTCGGGGAGCTGTTTTTT; CDR3 protein: CASSLAGGFGELFF
V gene: TRBV7-9; J gene: TRBJ1-5; D gene: TRBD1; clone size: .; CDR3 DNA: TGTGCCAGCAGCTCCGGACAGGCCGATAGCAATCAGCCCCAGCATTTT; CDR3 protein: CASSSGQADSNQPQHF